These 3 T cell receptor beta chains were sequenced from one sample in a study of blood T cells in healthy people across ages. Primed by a sample-barcoded 5' primer and a J-beta primer mix, a second PCR proceeded for about 6 to 12 cycles. TCRdb passed the 5' RACE reads through MiXCR, listing each CDR3 protein once. The table lists about 1,500,000 distinct CDR3 sequences, approximately 40% of them singletons. Sequencing was carried out using blood. These receptors were collected from a woman younger than 30 in good health.

The rearrangement joins TRBV7-9 to TRBJ2-1, with TRBD2 matching 8 bases. Germline V lookup: CDR1 SEHNR, CDR2 FQNEAQ (reference sequence). The CDR3 loop spans 14 amino acids. The V gene end was trimmed by 4 bases and the J gene end by 10 bases; junction bases not matched to a gene: 9. DNA of the CDR3: TGTGCCAGCAGCTACGAGCGGGAGACCTACGAGCAGTTCTTC. Amino acids: CASSYERETYEQFF.

The rearrangement uses TRBV7-2 and TRBJ2-1; D is perhaps TRBD2 (6 bases). The CDR3 sequence is 14 residues long. CDR1 SGHTA and CDR2 FQGNSA come from the germline V gene. The V and J ends lost 1 base and 7 bases respectively, with 11 bases between them. The CDR3 is CASSLEDGRNEQFF. The CDR3 DNA is TGTGCCAGCAGCTTAGAGGACGGGAGAAATGAGCAGTTCTTC.

With regard to this clonotype: An end of the junction does not agree with germline; a read error may underlie this. The J gene is TRBJ1-6, the V gene TRBV2; D is perhaps TRBD1 (5 bases). From germline, CDR1 is SNHLY and CDR2 FYNNEI. CDR3 length: 13 residues. Here the CDR3 reads CVSLTGVNSPLHF. CDR3 bases: TGTGTCAGCCTCACAGGAGTGAATTCACCCCTCCACTTT.